These 31 T cell receptor beta chains came from one sample sequenced in a study of T cells in Graves' hyperthyroidism and ophthalmopathy. The TCR beta CDR3 regions underwent amplification using RNA transcripts as the source. HTBI primers were used for first-round RT-PCR of the TCR CDR3. Each CDR3 protein gets one entry after TCRdb re-called the multiplex PCR reads with MiXCR. The sample holds 650,000 to 750,000 distinct CDR3 sequences, 14% seen once. Sequencing was done on a sample of blood. The receptors come from a woman in her late teens or twenties with Graves' hyperthyroidism.

This clonotype has just a few counts. This sequence joins TRBV20-1 and TRBJ2-1, with D unresolved. Germline lookup yields CDR1 DFQATT and CDR2 SNEGSKA (reference sequence). CDR3 length: 15 residues. Trimming cost V 0 bases and J 0 bases, with 9 bases left between them. CDR3 sequence: CSARDVPSSYNEQFF. CDR3 nucleotides: TGCAGTGCTAGAGATGTCCCGAGCTCCTACAATGAGCAGTTCTTC.

Ten or more counts support this clonotype. V gene TRBV29-1 combines with J gene TRBJ2-2, with 10 bases matching TRBD1. The CDR3 length is 14 residues. The V and J ends lost 6 bases and 4 bases, in that order; junction bases with no gene match: 5. The germline gives CDR1 SQVTM, CDR2 ANQGSEA. As DNA, the CDR3 is TGCAGCGTCGCCGGGACAGGGGCCACCGGGGAGCTGTTTTTT. Its translation is CSVAGTGATGELFF.

This clonotype was seen many times. V and J are TRBV27 and TRBJ2-1; D gene ambiguous. V was trimmed by 2 bases and J by 10 bases, leaving 15 bases between them. This CDR3 contains 14 residues. Germline CDR1 is MNHEY and CDR2 is SMNVEV (reference sequence). The CDR3 DNA reads as TGTGCCAGCAGTTTACGGGCAGATCAAAAAGAGCAGTTCTTC. This translates into CASSLRADQKEQFF.

This clonotype occurred many times. The chain couples TRBV4-3 to TRBJ2-2; TRBD1 matches at 7 bases. The CDR3 contains 15 residues. Germline V lookup: CDR1 LGHNA, CDR2 YSLEER. V trimming: 9 bases; J trimming: 7 bases; junction bases outside the gene matches: 14. CDR3 in amino acids: CASYRDRDSVGELFF. The DNA of the CDR3 is TGCGCCAGTTATAGAGACAGGGATTCGGTCGGGGAGCTGTTTTTT.

There are a few counts of this clonotype. The CDR3 reads CASSSDPGQKNEKLFF. The CDR3 DNA reads TGCGCCAGCAGCTCGGACCCGGGACAGAAGAATGAAAAACTGTTTTTT. The chain combines TRBV5-1 with TRBJ1-4, with 7 positions matching TRBD1. Germline V gives CDR1 SGHRS, CDR2 YFSETQ. The CDR3 has 16 residues. V was clipped by 3 bases and J by 5 bases; unmatched bases: 10.

There are many counts of this clonotype. This chain links TRBV11-2 with TRBJ1-4, with TRBD1 matching over 7 bases. The CDR3 has 15 residues. Germline V CDR1 and CDR2: SGHAT, FQNNGV. Trimming at V came to 4 bases and at J to 8 bases, leaving 10 bases not matched to a gene. DNA of the CDR3: TGTGCCAGCAGCTCCATCAGGGGGGGTGCCGAAAAACTGTTTTTT. Its protein is CASSSIRGGAEKLFF.

The sample holds many counts of this clonotype. The V gene is TRBV24-1, the J gene TRBJ2-1, with D possibly TRBD1 on 6 matching bases. Trimming removed 4 bases at V and 6 bases at J, with 21 bases between. In germline, CDR1 is KGHDR, CDR2 SFDVKD. This CDR3 comprises 17 residues. DNA of the CDR3: TGTGCCACCAGTGAGCCACAGGGCGGACCTTCGTTCAATGAGCAGTTCTTC. It is translated as CATSEPQGGPSFNEQFF.

This clonotype was detected many times. This chain joins TRBV7-9 and TRBJ2-7; the D call may be TRBD1 or TRBD2 (6 bases each). Germline V gives CDR1 SEHNR, CDR2 FQNEAQ (reference sequence). Trimming pared 5 bases from V and 2 bases from J, leaving 10 bases between. The CDR3 is 13 residues long. CDR3 sequence: CASSARGAYEQYF. For the CDR3, the DNA is TGTGCCAGCAGCGCTAGGGGGGCCTACGAGCAGTACTTC.

This clonotype was found many times. The rearrangement joins TRBV20-1 to TRBJ2-5; 11 bases are shared with TRBD2. Trimming removed 3 bases from V and 4 bases from J; junction bases left unmatched: 19. This CDR3 has 19 residues. Germline V gene sequence: CDR1 DFQATT, CDR2 SNEGSKA (reference sequence). The CDR3 protein is CSARGTLAGGLTSGETQYF. As DNA, the CDR3 is TGCAGTGCTAGGGGTACTCTAGCGGGAGGCCTCACTTCGGGAGAGACCCAGTACTTC.

The chain joins TRBV7-3 to TRBJ1-6; tentative D call: TRBD1 (5 bases). Trimming left V 8 bases short and J 8 bases short, with 13 bases between. The CDR3 totals 13 residues. Germline V gives CDR1 SGHTA, CDR2 FQGTGA. Here the CDR3 DNA reads TGTGCCAGCGCGAGACAGCGCGATTCACCCCTCCACTTT. Its translation: CASARQRDSPLHF.

This clonotype was seen a handful of times. The gene calls are TRBV24-1 and TRBJ2-1; D might be TRBD2 (5 bases). CDR1 is KGHDR and CDR2 is SFDVKD in the germline V gene. The CDR3 contains 14 residues. The V end was cut by 3 bases, the J end by 7 bases, with 12 bases between. CDR3 amino acids: CATSDLGPGNEQFF. DNA of the CDR3: TGTGCCACCAGTGATCTCGGGCCGGGAAATGAGCAGTTCTTC.

This clonotype was recorded many times. The V gene is TRBV9, the J gene TRBJ2-1; 8 bases match TRBD2. CDR3 length: 13 residues. Looked up from germline, CDR1 is SGDLS and CDR2 is YYNGEE. Trimming took 6 bases from V and 8 from J; bases not matched to a gene: 7. Here the CDR3 reads CASTAGDGYEQFF. The CDR3 bases are TGTGCCAGCACAGCGGGAGACGGGTATGAGCAGTTCTTC.

This clonotype was observed at least ten times. The chain carries TRBV3-1 and TRBJ2-1; TRBD2 might be the D (6 bases). CDR1 is LGHDT and CDR2 is YNNKEL in the germline V gene (reference sequence). The CDR3 covers 13 residues. V lost 1 base, J lost 8 bases, and 9 bases lay in between. The CDR3: CASSQVGEDEQFF. In DNA, the CDR3 is TGTGCCAGCAGCCAAGTGGGGGAGGATGAGCAGTTCTTC.

Only a few counts were recorded for this clonotype. The V call is TRBV7-9, the J call TRBJ2-1, with 10 bases that match TRBD1. The CDR3 contains 16 residues. Germline values: CDR1 SEHNR, CDR2 FQNEAQ (reference sequence). J lost 2 bases, V lost 5 bases, and 6 bases had no gene match. CDR3 DNA: TGTGCCAGCAGCCCAGGGGGACAGGGGACCTACAATGAGCAGTTCTTC. Its translation is CASSPGGQGTYNEQFF. The whole variable domain, remainder taken from reference TRBV7-9 and TRBJ2-1, is DTGVSQNPRHKITKRGQNVTFRCDPISEHNRLYWYRQTLGQGPEFLTYFQNEAQLEKSRLLSDRFSAERPKGSFSTLEIQRTEQGDSAMYLCASSPGGQGTYNEQFFGPGTRLTVL.

This rearrangement joins TRBV2 to TRBJ2-2; maybe TRBD2 (5 bases). This CDR3 has 14 residues. Germline V gene lookup returns CDR1 SNHLY and CDR2 FYNNEI. Trimming stripped 3 bases from V and 9 bases from J, with 14 bases between. The CDR3 loop reads CASSDPRTGRELFF. In nucleotides, the CDR3 is TGTGCCAGCAGTGACCCTAGGACGGGGAGGGAGCTGTTTTTT.

This clonotype was counted ten times or more. The chain has TRBV6-1 and TRBJ2-5; 7 positions match TRBD2. CDR3 length: 15 residues. In germline, CDR1 is MNHNS, CDR2 SASEGT. With V trimmed by 7 bases and J by 3 bases, 11 bases remained unmatched. The CDR3 reads CASTYGAGIEETQYF. DNA for the CDR3: TGTGCCAGCACCTACGGAGCGGGAATTGAAGAGACCCAGTACTTC.

This clonotype was seen only a few times. The chain is built from TRBV14 and TRBJ2-1; tentative D call: TRBD2 (5 bases). The germline V gene has CDR1 SGHDN and CDR2 FVKESK. V lost 4 bases, J lost 9 bases, and 13 bases lay in between. CDR3 length: 13 amino acids. The CDR3 DNA is TGTGCCAGCAGCCCCAAAGGGAGTGGTGAGCAGTTCTTC. Translation gives CASSPKGSGEQFF. Full variable domain (rest looked up from reference TRBV14 and TRBJ2-1): EAGVTQFPSHSVIEKGQTVTLRCDPISGHDNLYWYRRVMGKEIKFLLHFVKESKQDESGMPNNRFLAERTGGTYSTLKVQPAELEDSGVYFCASSPKGSGEQFFGPGTRLTVL.

This clonotype has at least ten counts. J is TRBJ2-5 and V is TRBV28; TRBD2 matches at 7 bases. Trimming at V came to 7 bases and at J to 1 base, leaving 9 bases not matched to a gene. CDR3 length: 15 amino acids. Germline V gives CDR1 MDHEN, CDR2 SYDVKM. CDR3 protein: CASTAFGEGQETQYF. CDR3 coding DNA: TGTGCCAGCACGGCCTTCGGGGAGGGCCAAGAGACCCAGTACTTC.

This clonotype was recorded many times. This chain connects TRBV11-3 to TRBJ2-1; 16 nucleotides agree with TRBD2. Losses at the gene ends were 5 bases for V and 10 bases for J; bases not matched to a gene: 23. In germline, CDR1 is SGHNT, CDR2 YENEEA. The CDR3 is made up of 21 amino acids. In DNA, the CDR3 is TGTGCCAGCAGCGCGCCAAGGAGGGGCCCGGGACTAGCGGGAGGGGTCGGGGAGCAGTTCTTC. This translates into CASSAPRRGPGLAGGVGEQFF.

This clonotype was recorded at least ten times. This chain uses TRBV2 with TRBJ1-1; 9 nucleotides agree with TRBD1. The CDR3 sequence is 15 residues long. The V segment lost 6 bases and the J segment 3 bases; nucleotides outside the gene matches: 8. Germline V gives CDR1 SNHLY, CDR2 FYNNEI. CDR3 DNA sequence: TGTGCCAGCAGGGGGACAGGGCAGTTCTACACTGAAGCTTTCTTT. It translates to CASRGTGQFYTEAFF. Supplemented by reference TRBV2 and TRBJ1-1, the full variable domain reads EPEVTQTPSHQVTQMGQEVILRCVPISNHLYFYWYRQILGQKVEFLVSFYNNEISEKSEIFDDQFSVERPDGSNFTLKIRSTKLEDSAMYFCASRGTGQFYTEAFFGQGTRLTVV.

This clonotype was recorded at least ten times. The rearrangement joins TRBV11-3 to TRBJ2-1; D possibly corresponds to TRBD2 (5 bases). From germline, CDR1 is SGHNT and CDR2 YENEEA. CDR3 length: 15 residues. V was clipped by 3 bases and J by 0 bases, with 9 bases between them. The CDR3 nucleotides are TGTGCCAGCAGCTTGGTGAGGGACTCCTACAATGAGCAGTTCTTC. Its translation: CASSLVRDSYNEQFF.

This chain joins TRBV7-9 and TRBJ2-7, with TRBD1 matching 11 bases. CDR3 length equals 15 residues. CDR1 is SEHNR and CDR2 is FQNEAQ in the germline V gene (reference sequence). V was pared by 5 bases and J by 6 bases, with 9 bases of the junction left unmatched. The DNA for the CDR3 is TGTGCCAGCAGCCCCGAGGGGGACAGGGGGTCCGAGCAGTACTTC. The encoded protein is CASSPEGDRGSEQYF.

This clonotype was counted at least ten times. The rearrangement joins TRBV12-3 or TRBV12-4 to TRBJ2-5; TRBD2 matches 7 bases. Trimming removed 5 bases from V and 2 bases from J; junction bases left unmatched: 8. This CDR3 has 15 amino acids. The chain's CDR3 is CASSRPSGRQETQYF. The CDR3 DNA follows: TGTGCCAGCAGTAGACCTAGCGGCCGGCAAGAGACCCAGTACTTC.

The chain combines TRBV12-3 or TRBV12-4 with TRBJ1-1; possibly TRBD1 for D (6 bases). Trimming took 7 bases from V and 3 from J, leaving 12 bases between them. CDR3 length: 13 amino acids. The CDR3 nucleotides are TGTGCCAGCAAATATCAGGGGTACACTGAAGCTTTCTTT. Its protein is CASKYQGYTEAFF.

The rearrangement links TRBV7-3 to TRBJ2-5; 8 nucleotides line up with TRBD2. Germline lookup yields CDR1 SGHTA and CDR2 FQGTGA. The CDR3 contains 19 residues. The V and J ends lost 5 bases and 0 bases, in that order; junction bases with no gene match: 17. CDR3 region: CASSPPSGPSALYQETQYF. DNA for the CDR3: TGTGCCAGCAGCCCACCTAGCGGGCCATCGGCATTATACCAAGAGACCCAGTACTTC.

On this clonotype: This sequence may be a read error, since a much larger clone differs from it by one base. The chain employs TRBV6-2 or TRBV6-3 and TRBJ2-5; 9 bases line up with TRBD2. The end of the DNA aligns better with TRBJ2-7, so the J call may be wrong. The CDR3 has 15 amino acids. Germline V gene sequence: CDR1 MNHEY, CDR2 SVGEGT. CDR3 loop: CASSGVLAGDHEQYF. CDR3 coding DNA: TGTGCCAGCAGCGGGGTCTTAGCGGGGGACCACGAGCAGTACTTC.

This clonotype was picked up many times. This rearrangement joins TRBV28 to TRBJ2-1, with D possibly being TRBD2 (6 bases). This CDR3 is 15 amino acids long. V was trimmed by 6 bases and J by 9 bases, leaving 21 bases between them. CDR1 MDHEN and CDR2 SYDVKM come from the germline V gene. CDR3 sequence reads: CASRETGLKGGEQFF. In DNA, the CDR3 is TGTGCCAGCAGGGAGACGGGACTGAAAGGCGGTGAGCAGTTCTTC.

This clonotype was observed a few times. V and J are TRBV18 and TRBJ1-2; 9 bases are a match to TRBD1. The CDR3 spans 15 residues. CDR1 is KGHSH, CDR2 LQKENI, per germline. The V segment lost 3 bases and the J segment 11 bases; nucleotides outside the gene matches: 13. The CDR3 DNA reads TGTGCCAGCTCACCTCAACCTCGGGACAGGGACCGGTACACCTTC. It codes for CASSPQPRDRDRYTF. Combining the CDR3 with reference TRBV18 and TRBJ1-2 gives the whole variable domain NAGVMQNPRHLVRRRGQEARLRCSPMKGHSHVYWYRQLPEEGLKFMVYLQKENIIDESGMPKERFSAEFPKEGPSILRIQQVVRGDSAAYFCASSPQPRDRDRYTFGSGTRLTVV.

The chain recombines TRBV5-8 with TRBJ2-7; D gene uncertain. Germline assignment: CDR1 SGHTS and CDR2 YDEGEE. The CDR3 consists of 21 residues. The V and J ends lost 4 bases and 2 bases respectively, with 34 bases between them. This CDR3 reads CASSPRRSQSEPFAVPYEQYF. The CDR3, as DNA: TGTGCCAGCAGCCCGCGACGCTCCCAGTCAGAGCCCTTTGCGGTTCCCTACGAGCAGTACTTC.

This clonotype was seen more than once but under ten times. The rearrangement uses TRBV7-9 and TRBJ2-7; D gene unclear. The length of the CDR3 is 13 residues. Trimming pared 6 bases from V and 3 bases from J, leaving 12 bases between. Per germline, CDR1 SEHNR and CDR2 FQNEAQ (reference sequence). The CDR3 loop reads CASSQAFNYEQYF. Here the CDR3 DNA reads TGTGCCAGCAGTCAGGCCTTCAACTACGAGCAGTACTTC.

This clonotype was seen many times. V gene TRBV3-1 combines with J gene TRBJ2-5, with TRBD2 identical over 9 bases. Trimming removed 3 bases from V and 7 bases from J; junction bases left unmatched: 6. Germline loops: CDR1 LGHDT, CDR2 YNNKEL (reference sequence). The CDR3 loop spans 14 amino acids. As DNA, the CDR3 is TGTGCCAGCAGCCAGCGGGGGCGGGAGGGGACCCAGTACTTC. Amino acid sequence: CASSQRGREGTQYF.